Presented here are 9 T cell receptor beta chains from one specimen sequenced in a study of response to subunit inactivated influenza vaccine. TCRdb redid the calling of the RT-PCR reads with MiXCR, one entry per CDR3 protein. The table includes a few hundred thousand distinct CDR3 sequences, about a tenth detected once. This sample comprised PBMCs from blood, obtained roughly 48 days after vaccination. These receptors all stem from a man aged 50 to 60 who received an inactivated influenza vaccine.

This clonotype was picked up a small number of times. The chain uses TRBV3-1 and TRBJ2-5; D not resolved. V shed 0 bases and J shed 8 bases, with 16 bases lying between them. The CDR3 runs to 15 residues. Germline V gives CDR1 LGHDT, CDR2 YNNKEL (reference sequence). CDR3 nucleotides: TGTGCCAGCAGCCAAGACCGGTCTTGGCCCATCACCCAGTACTTC. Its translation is CASSQDRSWPITQYF.

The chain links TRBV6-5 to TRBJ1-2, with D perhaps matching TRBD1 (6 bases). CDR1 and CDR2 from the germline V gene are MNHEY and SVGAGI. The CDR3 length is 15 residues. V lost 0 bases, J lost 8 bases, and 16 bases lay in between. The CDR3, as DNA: TGTGCCAGCAGTTACTCGAAGAGGGGGATCTGGGGCTACACCTTC. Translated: CASSYSKRGIWGYTF.

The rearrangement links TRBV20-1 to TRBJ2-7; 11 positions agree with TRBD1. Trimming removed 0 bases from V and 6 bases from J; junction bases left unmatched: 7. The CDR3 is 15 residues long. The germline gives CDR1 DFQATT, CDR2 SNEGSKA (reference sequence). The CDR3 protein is CSARDPRTGGGEQYF. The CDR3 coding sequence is TGCAGTGCTAGAGATCCCAGGACAGGGGGCGGCGAGCAGTACTTC.

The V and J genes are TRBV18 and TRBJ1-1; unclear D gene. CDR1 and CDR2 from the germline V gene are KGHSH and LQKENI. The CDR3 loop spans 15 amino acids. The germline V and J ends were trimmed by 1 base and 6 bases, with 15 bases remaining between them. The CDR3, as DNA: TGTGCCAGCTCACCACAAGTAGCACAAACCTCTGAAGCTTTCTTT. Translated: CASSPQVAQTSEAFF.

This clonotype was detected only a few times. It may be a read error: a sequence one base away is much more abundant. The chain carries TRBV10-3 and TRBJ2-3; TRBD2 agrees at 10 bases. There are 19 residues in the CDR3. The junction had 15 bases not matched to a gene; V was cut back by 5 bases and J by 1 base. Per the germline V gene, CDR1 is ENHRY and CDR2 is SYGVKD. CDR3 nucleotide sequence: TGTGCCATCAGTTTTTTTCCTAGCGGGAGACGGGATCGCACAGATACGCAGTATTTT. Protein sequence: CAISFFPSGRRDRTDTQYF.

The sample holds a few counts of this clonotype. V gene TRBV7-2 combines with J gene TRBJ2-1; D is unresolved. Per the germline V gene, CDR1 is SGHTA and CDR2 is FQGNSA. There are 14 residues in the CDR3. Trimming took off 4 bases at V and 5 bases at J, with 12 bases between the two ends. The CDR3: CASSSHSKNNEQFF. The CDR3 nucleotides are TGTGCCAGCAGCTCGCACTCGAAAAACAATGAGCAGTTCTTC.

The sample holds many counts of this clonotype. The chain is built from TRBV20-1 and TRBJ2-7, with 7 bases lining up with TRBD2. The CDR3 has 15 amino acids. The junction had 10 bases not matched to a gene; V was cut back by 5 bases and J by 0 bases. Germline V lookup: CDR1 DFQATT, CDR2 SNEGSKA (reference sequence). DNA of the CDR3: TGCAGTGCTCTCCCCCGTCCGGGAGGCTCCTACGAGCAGTACTTC. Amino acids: CSALPRPGGSYEQYF.

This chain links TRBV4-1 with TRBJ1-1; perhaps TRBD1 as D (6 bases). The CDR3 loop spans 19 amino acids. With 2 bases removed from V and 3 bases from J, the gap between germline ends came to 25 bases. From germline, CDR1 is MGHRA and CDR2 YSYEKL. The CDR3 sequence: CASSQYFTPSRQADTEAFF. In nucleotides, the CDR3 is TGCGCCAGCAGCCAATATTTTACCCCCTCAAGACAGGCGGACACTGAAGCTTTCTTT.

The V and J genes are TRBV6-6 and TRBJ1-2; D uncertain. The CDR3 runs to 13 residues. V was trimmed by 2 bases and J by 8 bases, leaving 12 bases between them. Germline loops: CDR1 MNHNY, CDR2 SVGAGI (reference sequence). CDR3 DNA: TGTGCCAGCAGTTACACCGAAGAAGGGGGCTACACCTTC. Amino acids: CASSYTEEGGYTF.